This T cell receptor beta chain came from a study of blood T cell repertoires in COVID-19. Here immunoSEQ multiplex PCR was the method, and the copy in TCRdb shows in-frame clones only, minus some. Among more than 90,000 clones listed, less than 85% were seen once. Sequenced sample: peripheral blood. The receptor was derived from a human donor in a cohort sampled during active COVID-19.

CDR3 nucleotide sequence: TGTGCCAGTAGTATAGGCTCGCAGGGGGCCTACGAGCAGTACTTC. Protein: CASSIGSQGAYEQYF. The rearrangement uses TRBV19 and TRBJ2-7; 7 bases are shared with TRBD1. This CDR3 is 15 amino acids long. V was pared by 1 base and J by 2 bases, with 5 bases of the junction left unmatched. Germline V lookup: CDR1 LNHDA, CDR2 SQIVND (reference sequence).